The T cell receptor (beta chain) under discussion was sequenced for a study of response to subunit inactivated influenza vaccine. The CDR3 is 13 amino acids. Trimming shortened V by 5 bases and J by 7 bases, and 15 bases separated the two germline ends. Comment on this clonotype: Its antigen is undetermined.

Study results and limitations: Seasonal influenza vaccination, on each occasion, was suggested by the authors to recruit few new T cells.

MiXCR was run by TCRdb on the RT-PCR reads, yielding one entry per CDR3 protein. The sample carries hundreds of thousands of distinct CDR3 sequences, 7.5% to 8.5% recorded once. This clonotype was sampled from a man aged 50 to 69 who received an inactivated influenza vaccine. The V call is TRBV12-3 or TRBV12-4, the J call TRBJ2-7; D not certain. Sequencing was performed on PBMCs from blood, taken around 25 months after vaccination. The CDR3 reads CASSPGRMGEQYF. The CDR3 DNA is TGTGCCAGCAGTCCCGGTCGGATGGGTGAGCAGTACTTC.